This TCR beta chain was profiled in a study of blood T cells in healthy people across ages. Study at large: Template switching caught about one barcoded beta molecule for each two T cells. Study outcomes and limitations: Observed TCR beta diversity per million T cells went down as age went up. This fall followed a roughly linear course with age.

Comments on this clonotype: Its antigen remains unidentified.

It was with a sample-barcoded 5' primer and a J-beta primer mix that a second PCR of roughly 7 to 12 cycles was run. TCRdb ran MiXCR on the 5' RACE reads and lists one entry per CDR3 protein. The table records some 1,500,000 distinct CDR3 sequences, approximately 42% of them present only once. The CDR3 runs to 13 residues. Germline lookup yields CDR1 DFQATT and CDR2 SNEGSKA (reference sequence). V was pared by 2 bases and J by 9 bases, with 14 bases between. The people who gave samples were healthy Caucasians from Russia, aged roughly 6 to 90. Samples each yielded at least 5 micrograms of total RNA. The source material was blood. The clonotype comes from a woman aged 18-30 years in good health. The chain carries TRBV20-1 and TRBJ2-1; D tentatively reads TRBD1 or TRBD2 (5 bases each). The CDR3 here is CSARHLMRGEQFF. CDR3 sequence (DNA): TGCAGTGCTAGACATCTAATGAGGGGTGAGCAGTTCTTC.